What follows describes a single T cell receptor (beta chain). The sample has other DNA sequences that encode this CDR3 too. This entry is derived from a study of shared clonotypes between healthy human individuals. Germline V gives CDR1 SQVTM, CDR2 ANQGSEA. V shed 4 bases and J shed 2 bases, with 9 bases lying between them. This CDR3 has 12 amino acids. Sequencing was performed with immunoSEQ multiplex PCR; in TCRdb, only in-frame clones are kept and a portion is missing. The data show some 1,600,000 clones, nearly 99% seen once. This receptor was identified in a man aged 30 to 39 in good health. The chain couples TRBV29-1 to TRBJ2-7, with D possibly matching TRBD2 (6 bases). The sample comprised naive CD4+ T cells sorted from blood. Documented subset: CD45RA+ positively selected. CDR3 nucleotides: TGCAGCGTTGGTCCGGGGGCCTACGAGCAGTACTTC. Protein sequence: CSVGPGAYEQYF.